This T cell receptor beta chain was documented in a study of beta chain features in type 1 diabetes. Overall study results and limits: Type 1 diabetes patients had moderately but significantly shorter TCRB CDR3s in all four CD4+ subsets.

Details on this clone: Its antigen remains unidentified.

This CDR3 is 14 amino acids long. Germline values: CDR1 SGHTA, CDR2 FQGNSA. Trimming took off 2 bases at V and 10 bases at J, with 15 bases between the two ends. The isolated RNA, all of it, was reverse transcribed, so expressed TCRB transcripts were what got sequenced. Libraries were prepared by immunoSEQ multiplex PCR; TCRdb keeps only in-frame clonotypes and omits some of them. In the table there are around 250,000 clones, roughly 14% of which are singletons. Sequenced input: naive CD4+ T cells from blood. V usage is TRBV7-2 and J usage is TRBJ2-1; D is unclear. The sequence was obtained from a man aged 25-45 years with type 1 diabetes. The CDR3 DNA follows: TGTGCCAGCAGCTTAATTCCCGCAGGTCGCGAGCAGTTCTTC. This sequence encodes CASSLIPAGREQFF.